One and the same sample provided the 3 T cell receptor beta chains below, sequenced in a study of CD8 T cells in ankylosing spondylitis. Using its own MiXCR run on the 5' RACE reads, TCRdb lists one record per CDR3 protein. The sample has 250,000 to 300,000 distinct CDR3 sequences; 20% are singletons. Sequencing was done on a sample of blood, either unsorted or a sorted T cell fraction (not recorded which). Receptor source: a male donor with ankylosing spondylitis or in good health (not recorded which).

This chain joins TRBV18 and TRBJ2-7, with 7 bases lining up with TRBD1. V lost 5 bases, J lost 2 bases, and 3 bases stayed unmatched. CDR1 is KGHSH, CDR2 LQKENI, per germline. This CDR3 spans 13 amino acids. In nucleotides, the CDR3 is TGTGCCAGCTCAACCGACAGGGCCTACGAGCAGTACGTC. Encoded protein: CASSTDRAYEQYV.

This clonotype has a count of ten or more. J is TRBJ2-2 and V is TRBV7-9; D is unclear. V lost 0 bases to trimming and J lost 0 bases, with 8 bases between them. Germline lookup yields CDR1 SEHNR and CDR2 FQNEAQ (reference sequence). The CDR3 has 16 residues. The CDR3 region is CASSLAGSSNTGELFF. The CDR3 DNA reads as TGTGCCAGCAGCTTAGCGGGTTCGTCGAACACCGGGGAGCTGTTTTTT.

Only a few counts were recorded for this clonotype. The chain is built from TRBV5-1 and TRBJ2-1, with TRBD1 matching 9 bases. The CDR3 contains 14 residues. CDR1 is SGHRS and CDR2 is YFSETQ in the germline V gene. Losses at the gene ends were 4 bases for V and 5 bases for J; bases not matched to a gene: 4. CDR3 in amino acids: CASSGGQGNNEQFF. In nucleotides, the CDR3 is TGCGCCAGCAGCGGCGGACAGGGGAACAATGAGCAGTTCTTC.